These 17 T cell receptor beta chains were sequenced from one sample in a study of STAT5B mutations in CD4+ large granular lymphocyte leukemia. Sequencing was performed with immunoSEQ multiplex PCR; in TCRdb, only in-frame clones are kept and a portion is missing. The top ten clones hold approximately 4% of a sample with roughly 40,000 clones, 75% to 85% of them seen once. Sequenced input: CD4+ T cells from blood buffy coats. These TCRs come from a human donor in good health.

J is TRBJ2-2 and V is TRBV11-3; possibly TRBD2 for D (5 bases). Germline V gives CDR1 SGHNT, CDR2 YENEEA. The CDR3 is 17 amino acids. The V end lost 5 bases, the J end lost 9 bases, and 25 bases lay between the germline ends. The CDR3 protein is CASSPWFTIRAGRELFF. CDR3 coding DNA: TGTGCCAGCAGCCCGTGGTTTACTATTCGGGCGGGCCGGGAGCTGTTTTTT.

V and J are TRBV19 and TRBJ1-1; D is ambiguous. The CDR3 covers 13 residues. In germline, CDR1 is LNHDA, CDR2 SQIVND (reference sequence). V lost 6 bases to trimming and J lost 1 base, with 9 bases between them. The CDR3 nucleotides read TGTGCCAGTAGCCGGGAGACGAACACTGAAGCTTTCTTT. Protein sequence: CASSRETNTEAFF.

This sequence joins TRBV14 and TRBJ2-1; the D is unclear. The V end lost 3 bases, the J end lost 12 bases, and 12 bases lay between the germline ends. Germline V gives CDR1 SGHDN, CDR2 FVKESK. CDR3 length equals 12 residues. The CDR3 sequence: CASSQERNLQFF. CDR3 nucleotides: TGTGCCAGCAGCCAGGAAAGGAACCTGCAGTTCTTC.

The CDR3 protein is CASNYGGSGTEAFF. CDR3 DNA: TGTGCCAGCAACTATGGGGGTTCGGGCACTGAAGCTTTCTTT. This chain uses TRBV2 with TRBJ1-1, with D possibly being TRBD1 (5 bases). Germline lookup yields CDR1 SNHLY and CDR2 FYNNEI. This CDR3 has 14 amino acids. Trimming cost V 7 bases and J 4 bases, with 16 bases left between them. The variable domain in full, completed from reference TRBV2 and TRBJ1-1, reads EPEVTQTPSHQVTQMGQEVILRCVPISNHLYFYWYRQILGQKVEFLVSFYNNEISEKSEIFDDQFSVERPDGSNFTLKIRSTKLEDSAMYFCASNYGGSGTEAFFGQGTRLTVV.

The chain joins TRBV28 to TRBJ2-1, with 9 positions matching TRBD1. Germline CDR1 is MDHEN and CDR2 is SYDVKM. The CDR3 contains 15 residues. Germline trimming cut 5 bases from V and 7 bases from J; bases unmatched to any gene: 9. The CDR3 coding sequence is TGTGCCAGCAGTCACTCCGGGACAGGGTATAATGAGCAGTTCTTC. Encoded protein: CASSHSGTGYNEQFF.

This clone was counted only a few times. The genes are TRBV5-1 and TRBJ1-5; TRBD1 might be the D (6 bases). Trimming took 0 bases from V and 4 from J, leaving 14 bases between them. Germline V gene sequence: CDR1 SGHRS, CDR2 YFSETQ. This CDR3 comprises 16 residues. The CDR3 nucleotides are TGCGCCAGCAGCTTGGGGGACATCGGAGGGAATCAGCCCCAGCATTTT. Its protein product is CASSLGDIGGNQPQHF.

Turning to this clone: An end of the junction differs from the germline gene, which may be a read error. This rearrangement joins TRBV2 to TRBJ2-5; possibly TRBD2 for D (6 bases). The CDR3 runs 12 residues. Germline assignment: CDR1 SNHLY and CDR2 FYNNEI. In DNA form, the CDR3 reads TGTGCCAGCAGCCTACTAGCTCCTCCCGAGCACTTC. It yields the protein CASSLLAPPEHF.

The chain combines TRBV19 with TRBJ2-1; D possibly corresponds to TRBD2 (8 bases). The CDR3 covers 18 residues. Germline V lookup: CDR1 LNHDA, CDR2 SQIVND (reference sequence). Trimming removed 3 bases from V and 7 bases from J, with 25 bases in between. For the CDR3, the DNA is TGTGCCAGTAGTATTCCCCTCGGAGGGGGCGGGGGGTTGAATGAGCAGTTCTTC. Protein: CASSIPLGGGGGLNEQFF.

The CDR3 reads CASSSGRGLAGAGETQYF. The CDR3 coding sequence is TGTGCCAGCAGCTCAGGGCGGGGACTAGCGGGGGCAGGAGAGACCCAGTACTTC. The rearrangement links TRBV11-3 to TRBJ2-5, with TRBD2 identical over 14 bases. Germline assignment: CDR1 SGHNT and CDR2 YENEEA. V shed 4 bases, J shed 4 bases, and the junction held 11 bases outside the gene matches. The CDR3 loop spans 18 amino acids.

The rearrangement joins TRBV7-3 to TRBJ1-1; D not resolved. Germline V gene lookup returns CDR1 SGHTA and CDR2 FQGTGA. The CDR3 is 15 amino acids. Trimming shortened V by 5 bases and J by 5 bases, and 18 bases separated the two germline ends. The CDR3 bases are TGTGCCAGCAGCCCTCCGGGAACGGGGAGGACTGAAGCTTTCTTT. Translation gives CASSPPGTGRTEAFF.

This chain connects TRBV5-1 to TRBJ2-7; TRBD2 might be the D (6 bases). V gave up 4 bases and J gave up 7 bases, with 15 bases separating them. This CDR3 contains 13 residues. Germline V gives CDR1 SGHRS, CDR2 YFSETQ. CDR3 sequence reads: CASSTGGPGEQYF. CDR3 bases: TGCGCCAGCAGCACCGGAGGGCCGGGGGAGCAGTACTTC.

The CDR3 sequence: CASSLTGDASYNEQFF. Written as DNA, the CDR3 is TGTGCCAGCAGTCTGACGGGGGACGCCTCCTACAATGAGCAGTTCTTC. V usage is TRBV7-7 and J usage is TRBJ2-1; D may be TRBD2 (6 bases). The germline V gene has CDR1 SSHAT and CDR2 FNYEAQ (reference sequence). The CDR3 spans 16 residues. Trimming cost V 6 bases and J 0 bases, with 15 bases left between them.

The chain joins TRBV27 to TRBJ2-7; 7 bases are shared with TRBD1. Trimming took 7 bases from V and 1 from J; bases not matched to a gene: 7. Germline CDR1 reads MNHEY; CDR2 reads SMNVEV (reference sequence). The CDR3 consists of 14 residues. CDR3 nucleotide sequence: TGTGCCAGCAAGACCCGGACAGGTTCCTACGAGCAGTACTTC. It encodes CASKTRTGSYEQYF.

The CDR3 here is CASSVAGGMNTGELFF. The CDR3 DNA reads as TGTGCCAGCAGCGTAGCAGGCGGGATGAACACCGGGGAGCTGTTTTTT. This sequence joins TRBV9 and TRBJ2-2; D may be TRBD2 (6 bases). This CDR3 is 16 amino acids long. Germline V gene lookup returns CDR1 SGDLS and CDR2 YYNGEE. Trimming took off 0 bases at V and 1 base at J, with 10 bases between the two ends.

CDR3 DNA: TGTGCCAGCAGCCACAGGACAGCCCGAGGGCCCCAGCATTTT. It yields the protein CASSHRTARGPQHF. This sequence joins TRBV5-6 and TRBJ1-5; D might be TRBD1 (6 bases). Trimming took off 4 bases at V and 9 bases at J, with 17 bases between the two ends. The CDR3 totals 14 residues. Germline CDR1 reads SGHDT; CDR2 reads YYEEEE.

This clone is a singleton in its sample. This chain uses TRBV6-5 with TRBJ1-6, with 10 bases that match TRBD1. CDR1 is MNHEY and CDR2 is SVGAGI in the germline V gene. V was clipped by 6 bases and J by 6 bases; unmatched bases: 2. CDR3 length: 14 residues. The CDR3 region is CASSRDRGNSPLHF. As DNA, the CDR3 is TGTGCCAGCAGCCGGGACAGGGGTAATTCACCCCTCCACTTT.

The J gene is TRBJ2-5, the V gene TRBV11-2; the match to TRBD1 covers 9 bases. The DNA end is a closer match to TRBJ2-7, so the J assignment may be wrong. Germline V CDR1 and CDR2: SGHAT, FQNNGV. The CDR3 length is 14 residues. CDR3 sequence: CASSWTGETNEQYF. Here the CDR3 DNA reads TGTGCCAGCAGCTGGACAGGGGAGACGAACGAGCAGTACTTC.